A selection of T cell receptor beta chains follows, all from one sample in a study of PD-L1 blockade in urothelial cancer. The repertoire was sequenced with immunoSEQ multiplex PCR; TCRdb's copy has only in-frame clones and lacks some. The sample comprises about 22,000 clones, roughly 89% of which are singletons, and 15% to 20% rests with the top ten. Source: PBMCs, taken around atezolizumab (anti-PD-L1) treatment. The receptor source for this set is a woman aged 60-75 years with urothelial cancer. The CDR3 runs from the conserved cysteine through the conserved F or W. Fields, in order: V gene, CDR3 protein.

TRBV28,CASSSLQGYNEQFF
TRBV27,CASRSGTGGLEQFF
TRBV5-4,CASSLAQGNTGELFF
TRBV5-1,CASSYGTGGAYEQYF
TRBV7-9,CASSLSGVEQYF
TRBV29-1,CSVDGTGGSNIQYF
TRBV27,CASSWGQGPSYEQYF
TRBV29-1,CSVEGTGGYEQYF
TRBV28,CASSTGQAFNYGYTF
TRBV9,CASSPQGAYEQYF
TRBV7-6,CASGTGDYGYTF
TRBV19,CASSIGTGGEEQFF
TRBV7-2,CASSLPDRGLYNEQFF
TRBV27,CASSFVAGSETQYF
TRBV28,CASSLSPRQSLNYGYTF
TRBV7-7,CASSPDRVKETQYF
TRBV28,CASSRGGAGGNEKLFF
TRBV27,CASSLSSTSGTYEQYF
TRBV28,CASSPPPTSGRALDEQYF
TRBV19,CASSTYSGRFQETQYF
TRBV11-2,CASSDPLRGATYEQYF
TRBV11-2,CASSSGTGGWGYTF
TRBV7-2,CASSLEGTSGRFEQFF
TRBV2,CASRGTSGTLGEQFF
TRBV7-3,CASSSHPGLAGNTDTQYF
TRBV5-4,CASSPGGSSDYEQYF
TRBV19,CASSTPGAGPGYTF
TRBV19,CASSMSGSGRNEQFF
TRBV9,CASSGTGTGGLGYTF
TRBV7-9,CASSLIWTGSYEQYF
TRBV28,CASSSPGQGAAEQYF
TRBV28,CASSLQSGRRDEQFF
TRBV7-2,CASSSNKGDRGRRGYTF
TRBV4-2,CASSRIGTSGRGQETQYF
TRBV5-1,CASSLSGLPSGNTIYF
TRBV2,CASQSSGRHNEQFF
TRBV18,CASSPWADYNEQFF
TRBV29-1,CSVGVPENTEAFF